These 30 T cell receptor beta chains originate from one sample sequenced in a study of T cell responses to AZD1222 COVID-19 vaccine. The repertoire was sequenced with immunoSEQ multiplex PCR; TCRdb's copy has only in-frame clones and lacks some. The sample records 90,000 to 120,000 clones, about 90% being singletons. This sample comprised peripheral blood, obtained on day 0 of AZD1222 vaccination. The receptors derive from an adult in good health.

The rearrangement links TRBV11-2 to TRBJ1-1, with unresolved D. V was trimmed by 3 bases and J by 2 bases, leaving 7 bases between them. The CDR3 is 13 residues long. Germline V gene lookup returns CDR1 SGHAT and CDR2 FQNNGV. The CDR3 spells CASSFKPNTEAFF. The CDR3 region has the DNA TGTGCCAGCAGCTTTAAGCCCAACACTGAAGCTTTCTTT.

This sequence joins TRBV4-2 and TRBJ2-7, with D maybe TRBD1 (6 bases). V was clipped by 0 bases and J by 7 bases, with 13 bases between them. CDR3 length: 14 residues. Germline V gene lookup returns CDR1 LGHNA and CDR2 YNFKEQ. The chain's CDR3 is CASSQEKVGGEQYF. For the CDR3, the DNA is TGTGCCAGCAGCCAAGAAAAGGTAGGGGGTGAGCAGTACTTC.

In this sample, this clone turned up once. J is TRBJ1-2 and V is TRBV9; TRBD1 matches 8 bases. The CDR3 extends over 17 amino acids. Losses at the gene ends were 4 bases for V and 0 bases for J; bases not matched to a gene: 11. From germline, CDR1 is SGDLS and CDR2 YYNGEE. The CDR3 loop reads CASSSRDRILANYGYTF. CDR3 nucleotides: TGTGCCAGCAGCAGCCGGGACAGGATCTTAGCTAACTATGGCTACACCTTC.

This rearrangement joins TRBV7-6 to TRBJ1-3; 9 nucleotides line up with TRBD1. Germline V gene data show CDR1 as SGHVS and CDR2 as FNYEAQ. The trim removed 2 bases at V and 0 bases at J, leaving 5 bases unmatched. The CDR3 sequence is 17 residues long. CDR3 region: CASSLSLDRGSGNTIYF. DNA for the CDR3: TGTGCCAGCAGCTTATCCTTGGACAGGGGCTCTGGAAACACCATATATTTT. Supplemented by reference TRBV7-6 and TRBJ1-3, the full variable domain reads GAGVSQSPRYKVTKRGQDVALRCDPISGHVSLYWYRQALGQGPEFLTYFNYEAQQDKSGLPNDRFSAERPEGSISTLTIQRTEQRDSAMYRCASSLSLDRGSGNTIYFGEGSWLTVV.

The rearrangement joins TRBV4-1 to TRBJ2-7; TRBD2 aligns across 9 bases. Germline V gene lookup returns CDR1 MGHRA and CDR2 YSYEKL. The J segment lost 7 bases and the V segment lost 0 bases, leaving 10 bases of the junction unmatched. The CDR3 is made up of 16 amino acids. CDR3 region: CASSQDSSGTRREQYF. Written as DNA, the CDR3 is TGCGCCAGCAGCCAAGATTCTAGCGGGACACGTCGGGAGCAGTACTTC.

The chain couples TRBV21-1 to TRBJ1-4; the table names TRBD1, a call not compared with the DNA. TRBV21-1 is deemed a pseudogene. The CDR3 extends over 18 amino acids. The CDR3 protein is CASSKENREVSTNEKLFF. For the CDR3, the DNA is TGTGCCAGCAGCAAAGAAAACAGGGAAGTCTCGACTAATGAAAAACTGTTTTTT.

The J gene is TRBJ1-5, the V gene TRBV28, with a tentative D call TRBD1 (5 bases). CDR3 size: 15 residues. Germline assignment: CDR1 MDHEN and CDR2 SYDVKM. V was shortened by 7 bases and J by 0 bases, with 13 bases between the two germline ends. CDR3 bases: TGTGCCAGCAAATCGTTGGGGGATAGCAATCAGCCCCAGCATTTT. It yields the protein CASKSLGDSNQPQHF. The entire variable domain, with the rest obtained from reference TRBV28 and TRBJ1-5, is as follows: DVKVTQSSRYLVKRTGEKVFLECVQDMDHENMFWYRQDPGLGLRLIYFSYDVKMKEKGDIPEGYSVSREKKERFSLILESASTNQTSMYLCASKSLGDSNQPQHFGDGTRLSIL.

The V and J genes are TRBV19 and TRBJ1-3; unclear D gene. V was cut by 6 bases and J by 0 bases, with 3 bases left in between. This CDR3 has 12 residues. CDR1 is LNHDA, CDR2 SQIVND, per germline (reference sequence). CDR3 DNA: TGTGCCAGTAGCCCCTCTGGAAACACCATATATTTT. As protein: CASSPSGNTIYF.

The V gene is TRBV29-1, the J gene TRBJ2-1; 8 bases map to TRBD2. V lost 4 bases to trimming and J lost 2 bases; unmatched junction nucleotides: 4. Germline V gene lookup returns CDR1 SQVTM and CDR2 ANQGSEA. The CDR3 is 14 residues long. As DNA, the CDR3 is TGCAGCGTTGTTGCGGGAGGACCCTACAATGAGCAGTTCTTC. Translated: CSVVAGGPYNEQFF.

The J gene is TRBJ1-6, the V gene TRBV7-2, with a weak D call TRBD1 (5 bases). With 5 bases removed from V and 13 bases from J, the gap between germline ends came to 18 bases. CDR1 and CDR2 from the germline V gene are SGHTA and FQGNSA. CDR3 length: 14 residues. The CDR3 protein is CASSPRTAQGPLHF. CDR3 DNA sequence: TGTGCCAGCAGCCCTAGGACGGCCCAGGGCCCCCTCCACTTT.

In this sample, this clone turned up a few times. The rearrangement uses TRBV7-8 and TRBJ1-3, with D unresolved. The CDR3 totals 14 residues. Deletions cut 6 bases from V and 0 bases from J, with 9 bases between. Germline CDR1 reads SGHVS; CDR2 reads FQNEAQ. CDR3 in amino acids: CASSGQISGNTIYF. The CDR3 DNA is TGTGCCAGCAGTGGGCAGATCTCTGGAAACACCATATATTTT.

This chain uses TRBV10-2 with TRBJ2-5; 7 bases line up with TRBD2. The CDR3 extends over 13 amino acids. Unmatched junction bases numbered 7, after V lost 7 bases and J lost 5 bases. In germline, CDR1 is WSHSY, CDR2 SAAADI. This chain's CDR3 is CASNLREKETQYF. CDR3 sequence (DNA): TGCGCCAGCAATTTGCGGGAGAAGGAGACCCAGTACTTC.

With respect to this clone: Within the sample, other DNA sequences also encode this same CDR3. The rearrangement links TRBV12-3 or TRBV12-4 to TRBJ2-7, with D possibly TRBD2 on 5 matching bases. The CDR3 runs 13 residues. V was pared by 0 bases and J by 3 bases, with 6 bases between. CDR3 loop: CASSLAGSYEQYF. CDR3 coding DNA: TGTGCCAGCAGTTTAGCGGGGAGCTACGAGCAGTACTTC.

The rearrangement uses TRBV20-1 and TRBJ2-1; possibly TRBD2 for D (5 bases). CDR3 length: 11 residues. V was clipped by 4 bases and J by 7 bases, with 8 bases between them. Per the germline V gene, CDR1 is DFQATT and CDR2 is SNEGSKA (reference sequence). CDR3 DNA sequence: TGCAGTGCTACCCGGGGAAATGAGCAGTTCTTC. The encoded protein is CSATRGNEQFF.

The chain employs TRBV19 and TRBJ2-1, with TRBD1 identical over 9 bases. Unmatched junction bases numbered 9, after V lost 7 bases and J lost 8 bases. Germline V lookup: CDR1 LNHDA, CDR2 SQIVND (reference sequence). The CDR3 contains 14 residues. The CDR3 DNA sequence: TGTGCCAGTATCGGACAGGGGTTAGGGTATGAGCAGTTCTTC. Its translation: CASIGQGLGYEQFF.

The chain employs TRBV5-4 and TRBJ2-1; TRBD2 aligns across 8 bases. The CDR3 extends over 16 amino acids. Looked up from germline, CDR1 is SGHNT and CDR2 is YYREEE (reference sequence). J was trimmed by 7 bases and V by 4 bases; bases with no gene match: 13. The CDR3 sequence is CASSRERESGKNEQFF. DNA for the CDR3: TGTGCCAGCAGCCGGGAGCGGGAGTCGGGTAAAAATGAGCAGTTCTTC.

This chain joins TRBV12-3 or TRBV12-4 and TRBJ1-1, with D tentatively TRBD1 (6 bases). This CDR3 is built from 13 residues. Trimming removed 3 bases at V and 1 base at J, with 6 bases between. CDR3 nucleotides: TGTGCCAGCAGTTTCAGGGGGAACACTGAAGCTTTCTTT. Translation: CASSFRGNTEAFF.

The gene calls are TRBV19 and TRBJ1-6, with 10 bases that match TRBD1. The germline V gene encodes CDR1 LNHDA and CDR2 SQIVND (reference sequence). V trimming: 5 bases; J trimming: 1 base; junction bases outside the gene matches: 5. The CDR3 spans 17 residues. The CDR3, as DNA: TGTGCCAGTAGTTCCCGGGACAGGGGTTCCTATAATTCACCCCTCCACTTT. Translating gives CASSSRDRGSYNSPLHF.

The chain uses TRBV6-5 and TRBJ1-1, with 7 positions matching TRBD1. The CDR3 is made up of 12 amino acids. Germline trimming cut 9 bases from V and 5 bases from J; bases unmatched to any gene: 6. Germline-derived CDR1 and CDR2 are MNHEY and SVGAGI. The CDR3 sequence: CASDRAWTEAFF. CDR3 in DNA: TGTGCCAGTGACAGGGCTTGGACTGAAGCTTTCTTT.

Here the CDR3 reads CASSVGQSLVNEKLFF. DNA for the CDR3: TGTGCCAGCAGCGTCGGTCAGAGCTTAGTTAATGAAAAACTGTTTTTT. This chain connects TRBV9 to TRBJ1-4, with no clear D. Looked up from germline, CDR1 is SGDLS and CDR2 is YYNGEE. This CDR3 contains 16 residues. Trimming cost V 2 bases and J 4 bases, with 15 bases left between them.

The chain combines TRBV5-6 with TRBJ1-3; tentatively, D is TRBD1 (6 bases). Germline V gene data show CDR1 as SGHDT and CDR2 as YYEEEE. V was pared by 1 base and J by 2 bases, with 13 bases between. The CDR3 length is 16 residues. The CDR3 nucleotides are TGTGCCAGCAGCTTGTGGTCCCCAGGGGCTGGAAACACCATATATTTT. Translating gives CASSLWSPGAGNTIYF.

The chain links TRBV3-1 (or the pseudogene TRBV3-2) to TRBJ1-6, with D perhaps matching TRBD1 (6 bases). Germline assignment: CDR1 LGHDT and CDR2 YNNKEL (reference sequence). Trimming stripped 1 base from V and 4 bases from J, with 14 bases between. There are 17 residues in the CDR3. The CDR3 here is CASSQARTAQYNSPLHF. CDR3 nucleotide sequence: TGTGCCAGCAGCCAAGCACGGACAGCGCAGTATAATTCACCCCTCCACTTT.

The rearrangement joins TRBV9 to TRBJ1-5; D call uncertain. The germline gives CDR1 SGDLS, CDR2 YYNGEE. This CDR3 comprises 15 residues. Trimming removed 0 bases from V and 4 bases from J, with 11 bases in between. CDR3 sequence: CASSVEDGLNQPQHF. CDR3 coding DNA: TGTGCCAGCAGCGTAGAAGACGGATTGAATCAGCCCCAGCATTTT.

The CDR3 loop is CASGLGSIVGQETQYF. The CDR3 nucleotides are TGTGCTAGTGGTTTGGGATCTATCGTAGGCCAAGAGACCCAGTACTTC. The V call is TRBV12-5, the J call TRBJ2-5; no clear D gene. Germline V gene sequence: CDR1 LGHNT, CDR2 FRNRAP. This CDR3 comprises 16 residues. Trimming pared 1 base from V and 1 base from J, leaving 13 bases between.

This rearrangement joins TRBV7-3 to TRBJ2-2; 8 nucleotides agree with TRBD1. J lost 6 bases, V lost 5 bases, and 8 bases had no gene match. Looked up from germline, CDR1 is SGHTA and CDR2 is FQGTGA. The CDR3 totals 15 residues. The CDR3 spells CASSPSPGGAGELFF. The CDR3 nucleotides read TGTGCCAGCAGCCCGAGTCCAGGGGGCGCCGGGGAGCTGTTTTTT. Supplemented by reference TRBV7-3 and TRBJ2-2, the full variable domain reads GAGVSQTPSNKVTEKGKYVELRCDPISGHTALYWYRQSLGQGPEFLIYFQGTGAADDSGLPNDRFFAVRPEGSVSTLKIQRTERGDSAVYLCASSPSPGGAGELFFGEGSRLTVL.

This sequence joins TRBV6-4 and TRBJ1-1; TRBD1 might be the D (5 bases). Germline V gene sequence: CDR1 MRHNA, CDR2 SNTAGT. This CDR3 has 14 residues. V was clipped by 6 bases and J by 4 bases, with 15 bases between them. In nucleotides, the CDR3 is TGTGCCAGCAGCCCGGGTCAGGGCGGCACTGAAGCTTTCTTT. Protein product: CASSPGQGGTEAFF.

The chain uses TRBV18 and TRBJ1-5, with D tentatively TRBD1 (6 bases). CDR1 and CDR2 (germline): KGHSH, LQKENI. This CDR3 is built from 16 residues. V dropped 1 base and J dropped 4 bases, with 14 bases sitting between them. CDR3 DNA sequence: TGTGCCAGCTCACCACAAGATCTAGGGGGGAATCAGCCCCAGCATTTT. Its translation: CASSPQDLGGNQPQHF.

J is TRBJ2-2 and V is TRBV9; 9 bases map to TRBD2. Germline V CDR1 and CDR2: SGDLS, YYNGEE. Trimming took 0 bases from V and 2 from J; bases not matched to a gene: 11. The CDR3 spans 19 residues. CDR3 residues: CASSVAYKRGAPNTGELFF. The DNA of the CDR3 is TGTGCCAGCAGCGTAGCTTACAAGCGGGGGGCCCCCAACACCGGGGAGCTGTTTTTT.

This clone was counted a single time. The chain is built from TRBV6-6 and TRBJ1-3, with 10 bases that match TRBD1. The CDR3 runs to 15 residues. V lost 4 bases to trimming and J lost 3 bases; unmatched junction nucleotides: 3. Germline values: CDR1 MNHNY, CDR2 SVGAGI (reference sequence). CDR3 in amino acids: CASSSRDRGGNTIYF. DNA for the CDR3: TGTGCCAGCAGTTCCAGGGACAGGGGTGGAAACACCATATATTTT.

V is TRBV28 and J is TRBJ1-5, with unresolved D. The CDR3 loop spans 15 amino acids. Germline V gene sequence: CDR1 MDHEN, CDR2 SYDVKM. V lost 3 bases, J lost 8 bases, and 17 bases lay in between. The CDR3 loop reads CASSFSLNPTEPQHF. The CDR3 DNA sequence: TGTGCCAGCAGTTTCAGCCTTAACCCGACGGAGCCCCAGCATTTT.